One sample yielded the 3 T cell receptor beta chains listed below, sequenced in a study of blood T cell repertoires in COVID-19. Clones were sequenced by immunoSEQ multiplex PCR, and TCRdb holds only the in-frame ones, with some missing. The data show around 140,000 clones, 75% to 85% seen once. The sequenced sample was peripheral blood. The source is a man in his 60s with active or convalescent COVID-19.

The V call is TRBV6-5, the J call TRBJ1-6; 7 bases align to TRBD1. Per germline, CDR1 MNHEY and CDR2 SVGAGI. V was pared by 6 bases and J by 7 bases, with 9 bases of the junction left unmatched. The CDR3 runs to 15 residues. Written as DNA, the CDR3 is TGTGCCAGCAGCGGAGGGGGCAGTAGGAATTCACCCCTCCACTTT. Its protein product is CASSGGGSRNSPLHF.

The chain couples TRBV5-4 to TRBJ2-7; 7 bases agree with TRBD1. CDR3 length: 14 amino acids. Trimming cost V 0 bases and J 3 bases; bases outside gene matches: 3. Germline V gene lookup returns CDR1 SGHNT and CDR2 YYREEE (reference sequence). The DNA of the CDR3 is TGTGCCAGCAGCTTGGTGGGACAGAGCTACGAGCAGTACTTC. Residues: CASSLVGQSYEQYF.

CDR3: CASSEHPTGVGGYTF. In DNA form, the CDR3 reads TGTGCCAGCAGCGAGCACCCGACAGGGGTCGGGGGCTACACCTTC. J is TRBJ1-2 and V is TRBV11-3; 8 nucleotides match TRBD1. From germline, CDR1 is SGHNT and CDR2 YENEEA. Losses at the gene ends were 5 bases for V and 8 bases for J; bases not matched to a gene: 13. The CDR3 length is 15 residues.